This T cell receptor beta chain was identified in a study of cytomegalovirus exposure and HLA in healthy donors. The CDR3 totals 17 residues. In germline, CDR1 is MDHEN, CDR2 SYDVKM. V dropped 0 bases and J dropped 6; count of bases not matched to a gene: 1. PCR was performed using 60 Vbeta and 13 Jbeta primers. Using immunoSEQ multiplex PCR, the repertoire was profiled, and TCRdb retains in-frame clones only, with some absent. This table has some 200,000 clones, approximately 12% appearing once. Findings of the study overall: Researchers reported in a later analysis that a missense DCLRE1C variant was tied to TCR beta V- and J-gene trimming. The availability of immune exposure information extended only to CMV serostatus. In a later analysis, at a false discovery rate of 0.05, 15,000 to 20,000 TCR beta sequences were associated with HLA alleles. In a later analysis, compared with equally common non-associated chains, HLA-associated beta chains were more expanded.

This clone was seen a few times. Its antigen is unknown. V and J are TRBV28 and TRBJ2-2; TRBD2 matches 16 bases. The receptor was isolated from a man aged 50-60 years in good health and CMV-seropositive. The sample taken for sequencing was PBMCs. CDR3 in amino acids: CASSLWGLAGGPGELFF. CDR3 DNA sequence: TGTGCCAGCAGTTTATGGGGACTAGCGGGGGGGCCCGGGGAGCTGTTTTTT.